The 12 T cell receptor beta chains below come from one sample, sequenced in a study of breast tumors, draining lymph nodes, adjacent tissues. TCRdb processed the multiplex PCR reads anew with MiXCR; each CDR3 protein has one entry. The table lists about 230,000 distinct CDR3 sequences, approximately 29% of them singletons, with approximately 1.4% in the top ten. Samples came from axillary lymph nodes draining the breast cancer. Sequenced sample: axillary lymph node tissue. All receptors derive from a female donor with breast cancer. Some clones in this sample may be carry-over from other donors' samples.

On this clonotype: A much larger clone differs from this one at a single base, so this may be a read error. This chain links TRBV6-5 with TRBJ1-5; the D is unclear. V was clipped by 4 bases and J by 9 bases, with 13 bases between them. The CDR3 runs 13 residues. In germline, CDR1 is MNHEY, CDR2 SVGAGI. DNA for the CDR3: TGTGCCAGCAGTTCCCGGGATGACCGGCCCCAGCATTTT. This gives the protein CASSSRDDRPQHF.

This clonotype has a count of ten or more. The chain joins TRBV2 to TRBJ1-4; the D gene is possibly TRBD1 (5 bases). V was pared by 3 bases and J by 5 bases, with 16 bases between. This CDR3 has 16 amino acids. Germline CDR1 is SNHLY and CDR2 is FYNNEI. Here the CDR3 DNA reads TGTGCCAGCAGTGAGGGACGTGGTGTCGGAAATGAAAAACTGTTTTTT. It encodes CASSEGRGVGNEKLFF.

Ten or more counts support this clonotype. This sequence joins TRBV3-1 and TRBJ1-6; TRBD1 agrees at 7 bases. This CDR3 comprises 15 residues. V gave up 2 bases and J gave up 10 bases; unmatched junction bases: 8. Germline V lookup: CDR1 LGHDT, CDR2 YNNKEL (reference sequence). CDR3 DNA sequence: TGTGCCAGCAGCCAAAGTGTAGCAGGGGGATCACCCCTCCACTTT. This encodes CASSQSVAGGSPLHF.

This clonotype was counted at least ten times. V and J are TRBV5-8 and TRBJ1-5, with TRBD1 identical over 7 bases. Germline CDR1 reads SGHTS; CDR2 reads YDEGEE. This CDR3 has 12 residues. Trimming cost V 5 bases and J 11 bases; bases outside gene matches: 7. The CDR3 is CASRLGTATQHF. The CDR3, as DNA: TGTGCCAGCAGACTTGGGACAGCCACCCAGCATTTT.

This clonotype appeared many times. V gene TRBV5-1 combines with J gene TRBJ2-7; weak D call: TRBD2 (5 bases). This CDR3 spans 15 amino acids. The V gene lost 6 bases and the J gene lost 4 bases, with 20 bases spanning the gap. Germline CDR1 reads SGHRS; CDR2 reads YFSETQ. Here the CDR3 reads CASKGRPGGSYEQYF. CDR3 nucleotide sequence: TGCGCCAGCAAAGGGAGACCAGGTGGGTCTTACGAGCAGTACTTC.

At least ten counts were recorded for this clonotype. The chain employs TRBV29-1 and TRBJ2-3; TRBD2 agrees at 9 bases. V lost 6 bases, J lost 1 base, and 5 bases stayed unmatched. The length of the CDR3 is 14 residues. Germline V gene sequence: CDR1 SQVTM, CDR2 ANQGSEA. CDR3 sequence (DNA): TGCAGCGTGGATAGCGGGAGTCGCACAGATACGCAGTATTTT. Translating gives CSVDSGSRTDTQYF.

This clonotype was seen a few times. A read error may be the cause here, since a much bigger clone is one base away. The gene calls are TRBV5-1 and TRBJ2-5; possible D gene TRBD2, 6 bases. This CDR3 spans 14 amino acids. CDR1 and CDR2 (germline): SGHRS, YFSETQ. The CDR3 DNA sequence: TGCGCCGGCAGCCCGGAGGGAGGAATGGAGACCCAGTACTTC. Translating it yields CAGSPEGGMETQYF.

This clonotype showed up many times. The rearrangement links TRBV5-1 to TRBJ2-1, with D possibly TRBD1 on 6 matching bases. Trimming removed 7 bases at V and 4 bases at J, with 15 bases between. CDR3 length: 14 residues. Germline loops: CDR1 SGHRS, CDR2 YFSETQ. CDR3 sequence (DNA): TGCGCCAGCTTCCGGGACACCCTTTACAATGAGCAGTTCTTC. Amino acid sequence: CASFRDTLYNEQFF.

This clonotype was observed a few times. Written as DNA, the CDR3 is TGTGCCAGCAGCTTAGATTCGGGGCGGACTGAAGCTTTCTTT. As protein: CASSLDSGRTEAFF. This sequence joins TRBV7-2 and TRBJ1-1, with D possibly TRBD1 on 5 matching bases. There are 14 residues in the CDR3. Germline-derived CDR1 and CDR2 are SGHTA and FQGNSA. The V end was cut by 1 base, the J end by 5 bases, with 11 bases between.

This clonotype was counted at least ten times. V is TRBV18 and J is TRBJ2-5; D gene unclear. This CDR3 is 14 amino acids long. The V end was cut by 0 bases, the J end by 4 bases, with 9 bases between. Germline CDR1 is KGHSH and CDR2 is LQKENI. The CDR3 DNA follows: TGTGCCAGCTCACCACCGGCTCGCAGAGAGACCCAGTACTTC. Residues: CASSPPARRETQYF.

This clonotype was detected ten times or more. V and J are TRBV18 and TRBJ1-4; TRBD1 matches at 8 bases. V shed 3 bases and J 4 bases; nucleotides not matched to a gene: 7. The CDR3 consists of 16 residues. Germline CDR1 is KGHSH and CDR2 is LQKENI. The CDR3: CASSPAITGGNEKLFF. The CDR3 nucleotides are TGTGCCAGCTCACCCGCGATAACAGGGGGTAATGAAAAACTGTTTTTT.

Ten or more counts support this clonotype. The chain is built from TRBV9 and TRBJ2-1; D unclear. This CDR3 has 11 residues. Germline CDR1 and CDR2: SGDLS and YYNGEE. V was pared by 3 bases and J by 5 bases, with 3 bases between. CDR3: CASSAHNEQFF. The CDR3 DNA is TGTGCCAGCAGCGCACACAATGAGCAGTTCTTC.